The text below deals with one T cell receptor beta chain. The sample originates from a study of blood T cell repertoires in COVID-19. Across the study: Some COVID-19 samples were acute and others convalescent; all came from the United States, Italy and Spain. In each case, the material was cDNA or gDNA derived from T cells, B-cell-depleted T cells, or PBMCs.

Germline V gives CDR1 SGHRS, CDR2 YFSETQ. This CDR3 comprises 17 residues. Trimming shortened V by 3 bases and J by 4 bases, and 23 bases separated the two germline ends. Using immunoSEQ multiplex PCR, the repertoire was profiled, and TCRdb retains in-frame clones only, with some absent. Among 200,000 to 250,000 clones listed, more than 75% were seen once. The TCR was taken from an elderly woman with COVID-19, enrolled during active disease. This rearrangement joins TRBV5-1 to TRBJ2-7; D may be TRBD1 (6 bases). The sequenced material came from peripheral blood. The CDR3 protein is CASSSPPGTTVGYEQYF. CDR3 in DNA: TGCGCCAGCAGCTCCCCTCCCGGGACAACAGTAGGGTACGAGCAGTACTTC.